The 4 T cell receptor beta chains reported below all come from one sample, sequenced in a study of CD8 T cells in ankylosing spondylitis. TCRdb re-called the 5' RACE reads through MiXCR, storing one row per CDR3 protein. The table shows about 390,000 distinct CDR3 sequences, with about 20% occurring only once. Points from the study as a whole: The study identified a TCR beta motif of roughly eight highly homologous variants that appeared characteristic of ankylosing spondylitis blood.

No antigen is known for these receptors. Sequencing was performed on blood, either unsorted or a sorted T cell fraction (not recorded which). The receptors come from a male donor with ankylosing spondylitis.

The gene calls are TRBV6-5 and TRBJ2-3; possible D gene TRBD2, 5 bases. Trimming stripped 0 bases from V and 0 bases from J, with 10 bases between. Per germline, CDR1 MNHEY and CDR2 SVGAGI. The CDR3 runs 16 residues. The CDR3 bases are TGTGCCAGCAGTTACTCGACGCGCGGGAGCACAGATACGCAGTATTTT. This gives the protein CASSYSTRGSTDTQYF.

As to this clonotype: The limits of the CDR3 on the DNA are not certain, so only TCRdb's listed CDR3 is given. V gene TRBV4-1 combines with J gene TRBJ1-1; the table gives TRBD1 as D, unverified against the DNA. The V gene's germline CDR1 is MGHRA and CDR2 YSYEKL. The CDR3 numbers 16 amino acids, ends counted. The chain's CDR3 is CASSFGTGTVNTEAFF.

This clonotype was observed a handful of times. The chain uses TRBV5-5 and TRBJ1-1, with a possible D match to TRBD1 (6 bases). This CDR3 spans 15 amino acids. V lost 3 bases and J lost 11, with 23 bases in between. Germline CDR1 SGHKS, CDR2 YYEKEE (reference sequence). The CDR3 here is CASSSEQDSNLRAFF. In nucleotides, the CDR3 is TGTGCCAGCAGCTCTGAACAGGACAGCAACCTTCGGGCTTTCTTT.

The chain links TRBV28 to TRBJ2-7, with D perhaps matching TRBD1 or TRBD2 (5 bases each). Germline V gives CDR1 MDHEN, CDR2 SYDVKM. Trimming took 5 bases from V and 0 from J, leaving 14 bases between them. The CDR3 length is 15 residues. For the CDR3, the DNA is TGTGCCAGCAGTCCTGGGGACCTTCCCTCCTACGAGCAGTACTTC. This codes for CASSPGDLPSYEQYF.